The 2 T cell receptor beta chains below all came from one sample that was sequenced in a study of T cell responses to AZD1222 COVID-19 vaccine. The table came from immunoSEQ multiplex PCR; TCRdb's copy has only in-frame clones and leaves some out. The sample lists approximately 180,000 clones; 75% to 90% were seen once. The sample consisted of peripheral blood, taken 28 days after the second dose of the MenACWY control vaccine. Source of these receptors: an adult who received the MenACWY meningococcal vaccine as a control.

This clone was counted a single time. The same CDR3 arises from other DNA sequences in this sample as well. This sequence joins TRBV28 and TRBJ1-2; a weak D match, TRBD1 (5 bases). Trimming shortened V by 2 bases and J by 5 bases, and 6 bases separated the two germline ends. The CDR3 length is 12 residues. Germline loops: CDR1 MDHEN, CDR2 SYDVKM. CDR3 loop: CASSLGGYGYTF. For the CDR3, the DNA is TGTGCCAGCAGTTTAGGGGGATATGGCTACACCTTC.

This clone has just a few counts. The chain uses TRBV15 and TRBJ1-5; no definite D call. Between the trimmed V and J ends, which lost 8 bases and 1 base, there was a span of 9 bases. The CDR3 has 13 residues. Germline assignment: CDR1 LNHNV and CDR2 YYDKDF (reference sequence). DNA of the CDR3: TGTGCCACCGGAGAGTGGAGCAATCAGCCCCAGCATTTT. Its translation is CATGEWSNQPQHF.